Listed below are T cell receptor beta chains from one sample, sequenced in a study of blood T cell repertoires in COVID-19. Using immunoSEQ multiplex PCR, the repertoire was profiled, and TCRdb retains in-frame clones only, with some absent. The top ten hold 2.5% to 3% of the sample, which has under 300,000 clones, about 86% seen once. Material for sequencing was peripheral blood. These TCRs come from a woman between 55 and 75 years old with active or convalescent COVID-19. CDR3s include the opening cysteine and the closing phenylalanine or tryptophan. The order of the fields is CDR3 length, V gene, J gene, CDR3 protein.

15,TRBV6-2/TRBV6-3,TRBJ2-3,CASSAQRGSTDTQYF
15,TRBV7-9,TRBJ1-2,CASSLGQGAFDGYTF
16,TRBV18,TRBJ1-3,CASSPGGAESGNTIYF
15,TRBV15,TRBJ2-1,CATSRGQGSYNEQFF
14,TRBV29-1,TRBJ1-4,CSVAMGGPNEKLFF
14,TRBV30,TRBJ1-2,CAWMGTGYGYGYTF
15,TRBV18,TRBJ2-7,CASSSLGQVSYEQYF
14,TRBV6-5,TRBJ2-1,CASSPGGPVNEQFF
15,TRBV6-5,TRBJ2-2,CASSSKRAGIGELFF
13,TRBV9,TRBJ2-5,CASSGRRGETQYF
12,TRBV7-9,TRBJ2-1,CASGGSEGEQFF
14,TRBV2,TRBJ2-3,CASSSGLVTDTQYF
16,TRBV7-2,TRBJ2-7,CASSPITSGGPYEQYF
13,TRBV11-2,TRBJ1-1,CASSGQIQGEAFF
13,TRBV19,TRBJ1-1,CASSIGGLPEAFF
15,TRBV15,TRBJ1-4,CATSRDPGQDEKLFF
14,TRBV7-3,TRBJ1-1,CASSLSGLNTEAFF
15,TRBV13,TRBJ2-7,CASSGSGTSNNEQYF
12,TRBV10-3,TRBJ2-2,CAISGVAGELFF
13,TRBV28,TRBJ1-5,CASRQGASQPQHF